The T cell receptor (beta chain) under discussion was sequenced for a study of CXCR3-negative and CXCR3-positive naive CD8 T cells. The CDR3 length is 15 residues. CDR1 is SQVTM, CDR2 ANQGSEA, per germline. Comments on this clonotype: Its antigen is undetermined.

The TRB cDNA libraries were prepared by 5' RACE with UMI labels. TCRdb reprocessed the 5' RACE reads and stores each CDR3 protein as one record, lacking DNA. This listing includes about 43,000 distinct CDR3 sequences. Study-level results: TRBV-TRBJ usage was similar across naive CXCR3 subsets but distinct in memory cells. The naive subsets expressed comparable surface CD5, and the authors inferred TCR strength from TRB CDR3 properties. Each naive subset displayed comparably high diversity, whereas memory CD8+ cells displayed much lower diversity.

This TCR derives from a human donor in good health. Some clones in this sample may be carry-over from other donors' samples. The chain uses TRBV29-1 and TRBJ2-7; TCRdb picks TRBD2, but there is no DNA to check that call. The sequencing input was memory CD8+ T cells from blood. CDR3 amino acids: CSVDSRTSGAYEQYF.